The 20 T cell receptor beta chains given below trace back to one sample, sequenced in a study of T cell repertoires in cytomegalovirus infection. TCRdb fed the reads into MiXCR, producing one record per CDR3 protein. The sample has some 240,000 distinct CDR3 sequences; about 17% are singletons. Sequenced material: CD8+ T cells from PBMCs. All receptors derive from a human donor in good health (CMV status not recorded). Some clones in this sample may be carry-over from other donors' samples.

At least ten counts were recorded for this clonotype. The V call is TRBV5-4, the J call TRBJ2-7, with 11 bases aligning to TRBD2. The CDR3 has 15 amino acids. V was clipped by 4 bases and J by 0 bases; unmatched bases: 3. Germline CDR1 reads SGHNT; CDR2 reads YYREEE (reference sequence). CDR3 nucleotide sequence: TGTGCCAGCAGCGGAGGGACTAGCGGCTCCTACGAGCAGTACTTC. Its protein is CASSGGTSGSYEQYF.

This clonotype was seen repeatedly, ten times or more. The chain carries TRBV7-2 and TRBJ1-6, with D possibly being TRBD1 (6 bases). Germline V gene sequence: CDR1 SGHTA, CDR2 FQGNSA. Trimming left V 4 bases short and J 2 bases short, with 12 bases between. The CDR3 consists of 16 residues. DNA of the CDR3: TGTGCCAGCAGCTGGCACAGGGATGCCTATAATTCACCCCTCCACTTT. This sequence encodes CASSWHRDAYNSPLHF. The variable domain in full, with the rest retrieved from reference TRBV7-2 and TRBJ1-6, is GAGVSQSPSNKVTEKGKDVELRCDPISGHTALYWYRQSLGQGLEFLIYFQGNSAPDKSGLPSDRFSAERTGGSVSTLTIQRTQQEDSAVYLCASSWHRDAYNSPLHFGNGTRLTVT.

This clonotype came up a few times. V gene TRBV2 combines with J gene TRBJ2-1; tentative D call: TRBD1 (6 bases). Germline CDR1 and CDR2: SNHLY and FYNNEI. With 10 bases removed from V and 0 bases from J, the gap between germline ends came to 22 bases. This CDR3 contains 17 residues. CDR3 DNA sequence: TGTGCCACCCACCAGGGGTCCCGACCTCGCTCCTACAATGAGCAGTTCTTC. It yields the protein CATHQGSRPRSYNEQFF.

This clonotype was seen more than once but under ten times. The V gene is TRBV2, the J gene TRBJ2-5, with D hard to call. CDR1 and CDR2 (germline): SNHLY, FYNNEI. V was shortened by 3 bases and J by 4 bases, with 24 bases between the two germline ends. The CDR3 extends over 18 amino acids. Here the CDR3 reads CASSDPLSSSVPAETQYF. DNA for the CDR3: TGTGCCAGCAGTGATCCCCTTTCCAGTTCTGTACCCGCAGAGACCCAGTACTTC.

This clonotype came up a few times. V and J are TRBV20-1 and TRBJ1-2; D is ambiguous. CDR3 length: 13 residues. Germline V gives CDR1 DFQATT, CDR2 SNEGSKA (reference sequence). The germline V and J ends were trimmed by 6 bases and 1 base, with 12 bases remaining between them. The CDR3 region has the DNA TGCAGTGCCCCAGAGGAATTTAACTATGGCTACACCTTC. As protein: CSAPEEFNYGYTF.

This clonotype was seen a few times. The V and J genes are TRBV6-2 or TRBV6-3 and TRBJ1-1; D might be TRBD1 (6 bases). The ends were cut back, 0 bases at V and 4 bases at J, with 15 bases in the middle. CDR1 MNHEY and CDR2 SVGEGT come from the germline V gene. The CDR3 is 16 amino acids. In nucleotides, the CDR3 is TGTGCCAGCAGTTACTCGAATCGAAGGGGGTTCACTGAAGCTTTCTTT. Translating gives CASSYSNRRGFTEAFF.

This clonotype occurred a few times. The genes are TRBV29-1 and TRBJ2-7; D may be TRBD1 or TRBD2 (5 bases each). There are 13 residues in the CDR3. Germline V lookup: CDR1 SQVTM, CDR2 ANQGSEA. V was shortened by 4 bases and J by 0 bases, with 10 bases between the two germline ends. In nucleotides, the CDR3 is TGCAGCGTTGCCAGGGAGAGCTCCTACGAGCAGTACTTC. Its protein is CSVARESSYEQYF.

V gene TRBV20-1 combines with J gene TRBJ2-5; 8 bases map to TRBD2. V shed 0 bases and J 3 bases; nucleotides not matched to a gene: 12. The CDR3 sequence is 17 residues long. Germline CDR1 and CDR2: DFQATT and SNEGSKA (reference sequence). As DNA, the CDR3 is TGCAGTGCTAGAGACCCCCGCCGAGCGGGGGTTGAAGAGACCCAGTACTTC. Translated, it gives CSARDPRRAGVEETQYF.

The V gene is TRBV6-6, the J gene TRBJ1-2, with 7 bases aligning to TRBD1. The trim removed 1 base at V and 2 bases at J, leaving 10 bases unmatched. This CDR3 has 17 residues. Per the germline V gene, CDR1 is MNHNY and CDR2 is SVGAGI (reference sequence). CDR3 nucleotides: TGTGCCAGCAGTTACTTTACCGTGGACAGGCAAAACTATGGCTACACCTTC. It yields the protein CASSYFTVDRQNYGYTF.

This clonotype was counted ten times or more. The V gene is TRBV28, the J gene TRBJ2-3, with D perhaps assigned TRBD1 or TRBD2 (6 bases each). The CDR3 sequence is 17 residues long. Germline-derived CDR1 and CDR2 are MDHEN and SYDVKM. V dropped 5 bases and J dropped 5 bases, with 23 bases sitting between them. CDR3 amino acids: CASSSRGETLYGDTQYF. The CDR3 DNA sequence: TGTGCCAGCAGTAGTAGGGGGGAGACTCTATACGGAGATACGCAGTATTTT.

The rearrangement joins TRBV9 to TRBJ2-7; D remains ambiguous. CDR1 is SGDLS and CDR2 is YYNGEE in the germline V gene. This CDR3 contains 13 residues. The ends were cut back, 0 bases at V and 4 bases at J, with 8 bases in the middle. CDR3 region: CASSVGIYYEQYF. The CDR3, as DNA: TGTGCCAGCAGCGTAGGCATTTATTACGAGCAGTACTTC.

The gene calls are TRBV19 and TRBJ1-1; D is perhaps TRBD1 (6 bases). V lost 5 bases to trimming and J lost 0 bases, with 13 bases between them. CDR3 length equals 15 residues. The germline gives CDR1 LNHDA, CDR2 SQIVND (reference sequence). This CDR3 reads CASSAPGTLNTEAFF. CDR3 nucleotides: TGTGCCAGTAGTGCCCCCGGGACATTGAACACTGAAGCTTTCTTT.

This clonotype was recorded only once. The chain employs TRBV19 and TRBJ2-7; TRBD1 matches 10 bases. V lost 9 bases, J lost 2 bases, and 4 bases stayed unmatched. Looked up from germline, CDR1 is LNHDA and CDR2 is SQIVND (reference sequence). CDR3 size: 13 residues. DNA of the CDR3: TGTGCCAGCCAAGGGACAGGGGCCTACGAGCAGTACTTC. Translated, it gives CASQGTGAYEQYF.

The J gene is TRBJ1-2, the V gene TRBV29-1, with unresolved D. The CDR3 loop spans 12 amino acids. Trimming took off 3 bases at V and 3 bases at J, with 8 bases between the two ends. CDR1 and CDR2 from the germline V gene are SQVTM and ANQGSEA. CDR3 in DNA: TGCAGCGTTGACGCGGGAGACTATGGCTACACCTTC. Translation gives CSVDAGDYGYTF.

This chain connects TRBV6-2 or TRBV6-3 to TRBJ2-7, with D hard to call. Germline V gene sequence: CDR1 MNHEY, CDR2 SVGEGT. The CDR3 loop spans 13 amino acids. V lost 2 bases and J 3 bases, leaving 8 bases between the germline ends. Written as DNA, the CDR3 is TGTGCCAGCAGTTACGTGCGGAACTACGAGCAGTACTTC. Translation: CASSYVRNYEQYF.

This sequence joins TRBV27 and TRBJ2-1, with D unclear. The germline V gene has CDR1 MNHEY and CDR2 SMNVEV (reference sequence). This CDR3 comprises 16 residues. Trimming removed 0 bases from V and 2 bases from J, with 11 bases in between. For the CDR3, the DNA is TGTGCCAGCAGTTTATCGCCGGGTATACCCTACAATGAGCAGTTCTTC. Translation: CASSLSPGIPYNEQFF.

This clonotype occurred many times. The CDR3 here is CASSAGPDHEKLFF. CDR3 DNA sequence: TGTGCCAGCAGCGCCGGTCCTGATCATGAAAAACTGTTTTTT. The genes are TRBV9 and TRBJ1-4; D is unclear. The germline V and J ends were trimmed by 3 bases and 6 bases, with 12 bases remaining between them. CDR3 length equals 14 residues. Germline V CDR1 and CDR2: SGDLS, YYNGEE.

This clonotype has more than one count but fewer than ten. The chain combines TRBV7-9 with TRBJ2-1; 9 bases map to TRBD1. The CDR3 extends over 15 amino acids. Germline V gene data show CDR1 as SEHNR and CDR2 as FQNEAQ (reference sequence). With 2 bases clipped from V and 7 bases from J, the junction kept 6 bases outside the gene matches. DNA for the CDR3: TGTGCCAGCAGCTTAAGTGAACAGGGGGCGAATGAGCAGTTCTTC. Its protein is CASSLSEQGANEQFF.

The chain has TRBV10-3 and TRBJ2-7, with TRBD1 matching over 8 bases. CDR1 and CDR2 (germline): ENHRY, SYGVKD. This CDR3 comprises 17 residues. V was clipped by 1 base and J by 3 bases; unmatched bases: 11. CDR3 region: CAISEWGLDRDYYEQYF. The CDR3 DNA follows: TGTGCCATCAGTGAGTGGGGGCTGGACAGGGATTACTACGAGCAGTACTTC.

This chain joins TRBV6-5 and TRBJ2-2; D is unresolved. Germline V CDR1 and CDR2: MNHEY, SVGAGI. Trimming removed 0 bases at V and 7 bases at J, with 6 bases between. This CDR3 is built from 13 residues. Here the CDR3 reads CASSYSSNGELFF. The CDR3 DNA sequence: TGTGCCAGCAGTTACTCGTCCAACGGGGAGCTGTTTTTT.